These T cell receptor beta chains were read from a single sample in a study of T cells after yellow fever vaccination. TCRdb reprocessed the 5' RACE reads with MiXCR, giving one entry per CDR3 protein. Altogether a few hundred thousand distinct CDR3 sequences are present, roughly 4.3% being singletons, with the ten largest covering roughly 25%. Here the sequenced sample was PBMCs, taken 5 days after the yellow fever booster vaccination. Receptors were obtained from a man between 18 and 35 years old who received the YFV17D yellow fever vaccine. Each CDR3 is given with its conserved first and last residue. D genes are given only for firm matches. Part of the rows lack a size; the others show once, few, many or a class for expanded clones.

>TRBD2|TRBJ2-3|TRBV7-2|few|17
TGTGCCAGCAGCTTAAAGATCAGCGGGGTCGGCACAGATACGCAGTATTTT
CASSLKISGVGTDTQYF
>TRBD2|TRBJ2-3|TRBV29-1|.|16
TGCAGCGTTGCCCGAGGGGTAGCGGGGGGCCCGTATCCGCAGTATTTT
CSVARGVAGGPYPQYF
>TRBD1|TRBJ2-7|TRBV29-1|many|11
TGCAGCTCATTGGGGACAGGGGTTGAATACTTC
CSSLGTGVEYF
>.|TRBJ2-7|TRBV4-3|.|14
TGCGCCAGCAGCCAGGGAACGAACAACTACGAGCAGTACTTC
CASSQGTNNYEQYF
>.|TRBJ2-5|TRBV5-6|.|13
TGTGCCAGCAGCCTAGCTGTGGGAGAGACCCAGTACTTC
CASSLAVGETQYF
>TRBD1|TRBJ1-1|TRBV19|few|14
TGTGCCAGTAGTATTATCCGACAGGGGGCTAAAGCTTTCTTT
CASSIIRQGAKAFF
>.|TRBJ1-1|TRBV5-1|few|13
TGCGCCAGCAGCTTGGGAGGGGAGACTGAAGCTTTCTTT
CASSLGGETEAFF
>TRBD2|TRBJ2-1|TRBV4-1|.|16
TGCGCCAGCAGCCCCCGGGAAAGCGGGGGTGGGGATGAGCAGTTCTTC
CASSPRESGGGDEQFF
>TRBD2|TRBJ2-7|TRBV5-1|many|16
TGCGCCAGCAGCCCTCCGGGACTAGCGGGGGGGCGCGAGCAGTACTTC
CASSPPGLAGGREQYF
>.|TRBJ1-6|TRBV28|.|12
TGTGCCAGCACCGACTCCGGATCACCCCTCCACTTT
CASTDSGSPLHF
>.|TRBJ2-1|TRBV5-1|many|14
TGCGCCTCCTCCAGGGGCGGGGCGAGGGATGAGCAGTTCTTC
CASSRGGARDEQFF
>TRBD2|TRBJ2-4|TRBV4-2|few|19
TGTGCCAGCAGCCAAGAGATCACTAGCGGGGTATTAGCCAAAAACATTCAGTACTTC
CASSQEITSGVLAKNIQYF
>.|TRBJ2-1|TRBV20-1|many|13
TGCAGTGGTCAGGACAGCTCCTGGGATGAGCAGTTCTTC
CSGQDSSWDEQFF
>TRBD2|TRBJ2-5|TRBV5-6|.|14
TGTGCCAGCAGCCCTAGCGGGGGACCAGAGACCCAGTACTTC
CASSPSGGPETQYF
>.|TRBJ2-2|TRBV5-4|few|16
TGTGCCAGCAGCCCGCGCGGGACAGCGGACACCGGGGAGCTGTTTTTT
CASSPRGTADTGELFF
>TRBD2|TRBJ2-3|TRBV6-6|few|20
TGTGCCAGCAGTTACCTCCTAGCGGGGGGGTACATGGTGGGCACAGATACGCAGTATTTT
CASSYLLAGGYMVGTDTQYF
>.|TRBJ1-2|TRBV6-1|few|13
TGTGCCAGCAGTGAAGGAAGGTCGGGTGGCTACACCTTC
CASSEGRSGGYTF
>.|TRBJ1-4|TRBV2|.|14
TGTGCCAGCAGTGAATTCCAGGAAAATGAAAAACTGTTTTTT
CASSEFQENEKLFF
>.|TRBJ2-1|TRBV11-3|.|13
TGTGCCAGCAGCTTAGTATCGGGGGCTGAGCAGTTCTTC
CASSLVSGAEQFF
>.|TRBJ1-1|TRBV28|.|13
TGTGCCAGCAGTACCCCACCGTACACTGAAGCTTTCTTT
CASSTPPYTEAFF
>.|TRBJ2-5|TRBV12-3/TRBV12-4|few|12
TGTGCCAGCAGTTATATATCGGAGACCCAGTACTTC
CASSYISETQYF
>TRBD2|TRBJ2-1|TRBV29-1|few|13
TGCAGCGTTGTAAGCGGGGGGGCCGATGAGCAGTTCTTC
CSVVSGGADEQFF
>TRBD2|TRBJ2-3|TRBV4-3|few|16
TGCGCCAGCAGCCAGGATACAAGCGGGGGCTCAGATACGCAGTATTTT
CASSQDTSGGSDTQYF